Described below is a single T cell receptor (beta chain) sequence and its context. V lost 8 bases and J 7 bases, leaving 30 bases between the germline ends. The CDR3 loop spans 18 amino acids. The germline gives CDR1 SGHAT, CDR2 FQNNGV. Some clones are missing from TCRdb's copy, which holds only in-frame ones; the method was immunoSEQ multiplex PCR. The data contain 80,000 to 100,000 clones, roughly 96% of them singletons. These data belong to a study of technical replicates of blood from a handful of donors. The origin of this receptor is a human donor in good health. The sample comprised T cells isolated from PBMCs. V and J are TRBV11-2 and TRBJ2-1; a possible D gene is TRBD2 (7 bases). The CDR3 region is CASYSLGGTRSGVNEQFF. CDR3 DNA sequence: TGTGCCAGCTACTCGCTCGGGGGGACAAGGAGTGGAGTTAATGAGCAGTTCTTC.